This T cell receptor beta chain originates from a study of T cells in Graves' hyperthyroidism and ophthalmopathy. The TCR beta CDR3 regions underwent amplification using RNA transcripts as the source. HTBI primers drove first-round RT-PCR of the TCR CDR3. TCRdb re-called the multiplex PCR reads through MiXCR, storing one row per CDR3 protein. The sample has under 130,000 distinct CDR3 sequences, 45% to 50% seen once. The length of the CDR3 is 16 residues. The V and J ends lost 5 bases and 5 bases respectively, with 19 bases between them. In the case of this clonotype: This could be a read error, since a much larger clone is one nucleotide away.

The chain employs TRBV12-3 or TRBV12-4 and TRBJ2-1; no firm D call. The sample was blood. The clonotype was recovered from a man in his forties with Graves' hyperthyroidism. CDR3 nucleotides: TGTGCCAGCAGTGAAGCAGCGTCCGGGCGGCACAATGAGCAGTTCTTC. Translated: CASSEAASGRHNEQFF.